Each of the 24 T cell receptor beta chains below was sequenced from the same sample in a study of T cells in women clearing cervical HPV infection listed by TCRdb under 2018. Libraries were constructed by the immunoSEQ multiplex PCR assay. The immuneACCESS repertoire file appears here via TCRdb, limited to in-frame rearrangements. These files lack a portion of the clones; in checked studies, under half of the deficit traces to unresolved V genes, and the cause of the others is not known. The sample table includes 23,000 or so clones. Over 5% of the sample is in the top ten clones. Sequencing was done on a sample of blood buffy coat. The receptors were sampled from a woman between 18 and 70 years old with a cervical HPV16 infection that either progressed to CIN3+ or cleared (not recorded which).

Concerning this clone: The CDR3 is cut off 3 residues early in the read; its end comes from the germline J gene. This chain connects TRBV7-2 to TRBJ2-7, with 10 bases matching TRBD1. CDR3 length: 14 residues. V lost 5 bases, J lost 3 bases, and 4 bases stayed unmatched. CDR1 is SGHTA, CDR2 FQGNSA, per germline. CDR3 amino acids: CASSIGTGDYEQYF. The CDR3 DNA, read in part, is TGTGCCAGCAGCATCGGGACAGGGGACTACGAG. The full variable domain, its missing parts supplied by reference TRBV7-2 and TRBJ2-7, is GAGVSQSPSNKVTEKGKDVELRCDPISGHTALYWYRQSLGQGLEFLIYFQGNSAPDKSGLPSDRFSAERTGGSVSTLTIQRTQQEDSAVYLCASSIGTGDYEQYFGPGTRLTVT.

As regards this clone: The read terminates 3 residues before the CDR3 end, so the remaining end is supplied by the germline J gene. The chain links TRBV2 to TRBJ2-2; 8 positions agree with TRBD1. Germline V gives CDR1 SNHLY, CDR2 FYNNEI. This CDR3 has 18 residues. V shed 2 bases, J shed 0 bases, and the junction held 8 bases outside the gene matches. The CDR3 bases that were read are TGTGCCAGCAGTGAATTGGGAGGACAGGGCGCGAACACCGGGGAG. Protein: CASSELGGQGANTGE. The complete CDR3 sequence is CASSELGGQGANTGELFF.

As regards this clone: With the read ending 3 residues before the CDR3 end, the germline J gene is used to fill in that end. The V and J genes are TRBV28 and TRBJ2-1; TRBD2 agrees at 10 bases. Per the germline V gene, CDR1 is MDHEN and CDR2 is SYDVKM. CDR3 length equals 14 residues. J lost 6 bases, V lost 6 bases, and 5 bases had no gene match. The CDR3 bases that were read are TGTGCCAGCAGGCCTAGCGGGAGAGTCAATGAG. It yields the protein CASRPSGRVNE. The whole CDR3 reads CASRPSGRVNEQFF.

As concerns this clone: The DNA ends 3 residues before the CDR3 does, and the rest of the CDR3 is filled in from the germline J gene. The chain carries TRBV15 and TRBJ2-2; 7 bases match TRBD2. This CDR3 is 14 amino acids long. Losses at the gene ends were 3 bases for V and 6 bases for J; bases not matched to a gene: 4. The germline CDR1 and CDR2 sequences are LNHNV and YYDKDF (reference sequence). CDR3 protein: CATSRRAGAGELFF. The sequenced CDR3 bases are TGTGCCACCAGCAGGAGGGCGGGGGCCGGGGAG.

Comment on this clone: The read halts 3 residues ahead of the CDR3 end, with the missing end drawn from the germline J gene. V gene TRBV11-3 combines with J gene TRBJ2-5, with TRBD2 matching over 9 bases. Germline CDR1 and CDR2: SGHNT and YENEEA. This CDR3 is built from 15 residues. The ends lost 3 bases at V and 4 bases at J; junction bases unmatched: 6. The CDR3 is CASSLASGNGETQYF. Partial CDR3 DNA: TGTGCCAGCAGCTTGGCTAGCGGGAATGGAGAGACC.

On this clone: The CDR3 end is not reached by the read, which stops 3 residues before it; the germline J gene fills it in. The J gene is TRBJ2-3, the V gene TRBV20-1, with D maybe TRBD2 (5 bases). V was pared by 6 bases and J by 8 bases, with 24 bases between. Germline V gene sequence: CDR1 DFQATT, CDR2 SNEGSKA (reference sequence). The CDR3 contains 15 residues. The CDR3 bases that were read are TGCAGTGCCCTCCTTGAGGGTGCATTCGGAGGTACG. Translating gives CSALLEGAFGGT. The CDR3 as a whole reads CSALLEGAFGGTQYF.

Worth noting for this clone: The CDR3 end is not reached by the read, which stops 3 residues before it; the germline J gene fills it in. The rearrangement joins TRBV29-1 to TRBJ2-7; D may be TRBD1 (6 bases). CDR1 and CDR2 from the germline V gene are SQVTM and ANQGSEA. The CDR3 has 13 amino acids. V was shortened by 5 bases and J by 5 bases, with 16 bases between the two germline ends. Incomplete CDR3 DNA: TGCAGCGTTCTCGGGACAAGTTTCGACGAG. Translation: CSVLGTSFDE. The complete CDR3 sequence is CSVLGTSFDEQYF.

Of note for this clone: One junction end does not reproduce the germline sequence, and a read error may be involved. The read comes to an end 3 residues before the CDR3 does, leaving the germline J gene to fill in the end. This chain uses TRBV20-1 with TRBJ1-5; TRBD1 matches 8 bases. The CDR3 is made up of 16 amino acids. Germline V CDR1 and CDR2: DFQATT, SNEGSKA (reference sequence). Incomplete CDR3 DNA: TGCAGTGCCAGAGATAATACAGGGGGACTAAATCAGCCC. Its translation: CSARDNTGGLNQP. The whole CDR3 protein is CSARDNTGGLNQPQHF.

The CDR3 loop reads CSASGQGIQTQYF. CDR3 bases read: TGCAGTGCCTCGGGACAGGGGATCCAGACC. The gene calls are TRBV20-1 and TRBJ2-5, with TRBD1 identical over 10 bases. The read stops 3 residues short of the end of the CDR3; the missing end is completed from the germline J gene. This CDR3 contains 13 residues. The V segment lost 6 bases and the J segment 6 bases; nucleotides outside the gene matches: 7. The V gene's germline CDR1 is DFQATT and CDR2 SNEGSKA (reference sequence).

In regard to this clone: The DNA ends 3 residues before the CDR3 does, and the rest of the CDR3 is filled in from the germline J gene. The chain is built from TRBV5-1 and TRBJ2-7, with a possible D match to TRBD1 (6 bases). V shed 0 bases and J shed 2 bases, with 9 bases lying between them. Germline V CDR1 and CDR2: SGHRS, YFSETQ. This CDR3 contains 14 residues. CDR3 sequence reads: CASSLEGDTYEQYF. The CDR3 DNA, read in part, is TGCGCCAGCAGCTTGGAGGGGGACACCTACGAG.

A word on this clone: The read is 3 residues too short to cover the CDR3 end, so that end is filled in from the germline J gene. This chain joins TRBV9 and TRBJ2-3, with D possibly TRBD2 on 6 matching bases. This CDR3 is 14 amino acids long. V dropped 2 bases and J dropped 0 bases, with 7 bases sitting between them. The germline gives CDR1 SGDLS, CDR2 YYNGEE. CDR3 residues: CASSVAGSTDTQYF. The sequenced CDR3 bases are TGTGCCAGCAGCGTGGCGGGGAGCACAGATACG.

As regards this clone: The read ends 3 residues before the CDR3 terminus; that terminus is restored from the germline J gene. This chain uses TRBV30 with TRBJ1-1; TRBD1 aligns across 7 bases. Per the germline V gene, CDR1 is GTSNPN and CDR2 is SVGIG (reference sequence). This CDR3 is built from 12 residues. V dropped 5 bases and J dropped 1; count of bases not matched to a gene: 1. The covered CDR3 bases are TGTGCCTGGGGACAGGCGAACACTGAA. This gives the protein CAWGQANTE. The complete CDR3 reads CAWGQANTEAFF.

Notes on this clone: The read terminates 3 residues before the CDR3 end, so the remaining end is supplied by the germline J gene. The rearrangement uses TRBV5-1 and TRBJ2-7; D remains ambiguous. Trimming took 4 bases from V and 5 from J, leaving 10 bases between them. CDR3 length: 12 amino acids. CDR1 and CDR2 from the germline V gene are SGHRS and YFSETQ. Here the CDR3 reads CASSPPSDEQYF. Partial CDR3 DNA: TGCGCCAGCAGCCCACCCAGTGACGAG.

The CDR3 bases that were read are TGTGCCAGCAGCTTAGGAAGCGGGTTGAGCTCCTACGAG. Translated: CASSLGSGLSSYE. Given in full, the CDR3 is CASSLGSGLSSYEQYF. V is TRBV7-8 and J is TRBJ2-7; a weak D match, TRBD2 (6 bases). The CDR3 end falls 3 residues outside the read, so it is completed with the germline J gene. The germline CDR1 and CDR2 sequences are SGHVS and FQNEAQ. V lost 1 base and J 0 bases, leaving 13 bases between the germline ends. The CDR3 is 16 residues long.

Worth noting for this clone: The observed sequence ends 3 residues before the CDR3 terminus, with the missing tail filled in from the germline J gene. The chain combines TRBV12-3 or TRBV12-4 with TRBJ1-1, with 8 bases lining up with TRBD1. Trimming took 6 bases from V and 3 from J; bases not matched to a gene: 3. The CDR3 is made up of 13 amino acids. Incomplete CDR3 DNA: TGTGCCAGCAGCGGACAGGGCTACACTGAA. This encodes CASSGQGYTE. The full CDR3 protein reads CASSGQGYTEAFF.

On this clone itself: The read halts 3 residues ahead of the CDR3 end, with the missing end drawn from the germline J gene. The chain couples TRBV18 to TRBJ1-4; D is possibly TRBD1 (6 bases). Trimming left V 1 base short and J 6 bases short, with 9 bases between. The CDR3 runs to 14 residues. Germline V CDR1 and CDR2: KGHSH, LQKENI. Partial CDR3 DNA: TGTGCCAGCTCACCACGGGGGCTCGATGAAAAA. It yields the protein CASSPRGLDEK. Given in full, the CDR3 is CASSPRGLDEKLFF.

As to this clone: The CDR3 extends 3 residues past the end of the read, so its final part is completed from the germline J gene. This chain links TRBV27 with TRBJ2-7; D may be TRBD1 (5 bases). The CDR3 consists of 14 residues. V was clipped by 7 bases and J by 0 bases, with 13 bases between them. Germline V gene lookup returns CDR1 MNHEY and CDR2 SMNVEV (reference sequence). CDR3 amino acids: CASKGSDLSYEQYF. The CDR3 bases that were read are TGTGCCAGCAAGGGGTCGGACCTCTCCTACGAG.

In the case of this clone: The read terminates 3 residues ahead of where the CDR3 ends, so the germline J gene completes it. The V gene is TRBV24-1, the J gene TRBJ2-5, with D possibly TRBD2 on 5 matching bases. Germline V gene lookup returns CDR1 KGHDR and CDR2 SFDVKD. This CDR3 contains 13 residues. Trimming took 4 bases from V and 2 from J, leaving 7 bases between them. CDR3 protein: CATSDTGQETQYF. CDR3 DNA (partial): TGTGCCACCAGTGACACGGGGCAAGAGACC.

A remark on this clone: The CDR3 extends 3 residues past the end of the read, so its final part is completed from the germline J gene. The chain links TRBV7-3 to TRBJ2-3, with 7 bases that match TRBD1. Germline V gene lookup returns CDR1 SGHTA and CDR2 FQGTGA. The CDR3 runs 16 residues. The V and J ends lost 1 base and 1 base, in that order; junction bases with no gene match: 5. CDR3 protein: CASSLIRGQGTDTQYF. The sequenced CDR3 bases are TGTGCCAGCAGCTTAATTAGGGGGCAGGGCACAGATACG.

About this clone: The read comes to an end 3 residues before the CDR3 does, leaving the germline J gene to fill in the end. J is TRBJ2-3 and V is TRBV12-3 or TRBV12-4; TRBD2 is a possible D gene (5 bases). Deletions cut 6 bases from V and 4 bases from J, with 8 bases between. The CDR3 consists of 12 residues. The CDR3 spells CASSPDSDTQYF. The CDR3 DNA, read in part, is TGTGCCAGCAGCCCGGACTCAGATACG.

Of note for this clone: The read ends 3 residues shy of where the CDR3 ends; the end is completed using the germline J gene. The V call is TRBV7-9, the J call TRBJ2-1; TRBD2 agrees at 10 bases. In germline, CDR1 is SEHNR, CDR2 FQNEAQ (reference sequence). The CDR3 is made up of 15 amino acids. V lost 5 bases, J lost 3 bases, and 4 bases stayed unmatched. The covered CDR3 bases are TGTGCCAGCAGCCTAGGGACTAGCGACTACAATGAG. Its translation: CASSLGTSDYNE. The whole CDR3 sequence is CASSLGTSDYNEQFF.

Of note for this clone: The CDR3 end falls 3 residues outside the read, so it is completed with the germline J gene. V usage is TRBV19 and J usage is TRBJ2-7; a weak D match, TRBD2 (5 bases). Germline values: CDR1 LNHDA, CDR2 SQIVND (reference sequence). V was cut by 3 bases and J by 0 bases, with 12 bases left in between. The CDR3 runs 15 residues. The CDR3 DNA, read in part, is TGTGCCAGTAGTATCGGGTCGGGGAGCTCCTACGAG. Translated: CASSIGSGSSYE. The whole CDR3 sequence is CASSIGSGSSYEQYF.

The CDR3 loop is CASSDRPSGRRETQYF. CDR3 DNA, as far as it was read: TGTGCCAGCAGTGATCGGCCTAGCGGGAGACGAGAGACC. The chain combines TRBV25-1 with TRBJ2-5; 10 bases line up with TRBD2. The read halts 3 residues ahead of the CDR3 end, with the missing end drawn from the germline J gene. CDR3 length: 16 amino acids. Looked up from germline, CDR1 is MGHDK and CDR2 is SYGVNS. J gave up 4 bases and V 3 bases, and 8 bases lay outside the gene matches.

Comment on this clone: The CDR3 end falls 3 residues outside the read, so it is completed with the germline J gene. The V call is TRBV18, the J call TRBJ2-3; tentatively, D is TRBD2 (5 bases). This CDR3 contains 15 residues. Germline CDR1 reads KGHSH; CDR2 reads LQKENI. Here the CDR3 reads CASSPPGSVRETQYF. The CDR3 DNA, read in part, is TGTGCCAGCTCCCCCCCGGGGAGCGTCCGAGAGACG.